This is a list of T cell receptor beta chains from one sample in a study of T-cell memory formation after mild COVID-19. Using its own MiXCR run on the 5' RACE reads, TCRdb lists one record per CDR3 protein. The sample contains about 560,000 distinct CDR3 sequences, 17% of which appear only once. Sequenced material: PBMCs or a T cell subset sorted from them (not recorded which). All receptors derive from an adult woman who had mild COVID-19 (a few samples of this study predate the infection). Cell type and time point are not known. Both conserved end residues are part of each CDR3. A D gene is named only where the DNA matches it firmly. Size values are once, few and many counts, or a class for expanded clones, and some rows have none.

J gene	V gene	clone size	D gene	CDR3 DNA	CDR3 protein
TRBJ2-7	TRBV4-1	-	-	TGCGCCAGCAGCCAAGAACCCGTCTCCTACGAGCAGTACTTC	CASSQEPVSYEQYF
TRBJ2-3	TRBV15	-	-	TGTGCCACCAGCCCACACTTAGATACGCAGTATTTT	CATSPHLDTQYF
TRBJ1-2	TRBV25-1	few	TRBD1	TGTGCCAGCAGTAAGCCGGGACAGGAAAACTATGGCTACACCTTC	CASSKPGQENYGYTF
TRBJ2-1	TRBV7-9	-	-	TGTGCCAGCAGCTTACTAGGATTAAACAATGAGCAGTTCTTC	CASSLLGLNNEQFF
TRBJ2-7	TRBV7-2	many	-	TGTGCCAGCAGCCCCGGACGGCGACGCTCCTACGAGCAGTACTTC	CASSPGRRRSYEQYF
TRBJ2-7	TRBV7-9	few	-	TGTGCCAGCAGCCCAACGGCCGGCGGGACGGATGACTACGAGCAGTACTTC	CASSPTAGGTDDYEQYF
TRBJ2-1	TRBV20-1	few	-	TGCAGTGCAACCAGGATCTTAGCGGATTCGTACAATGAGCAGTTCTTC	CSATRILADSYNEQFF
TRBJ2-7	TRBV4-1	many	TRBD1	TGCGCCAGCCGGGACAGGGGCTCCTACGAGCAGTACTTC	CASRDRGSYEQYF
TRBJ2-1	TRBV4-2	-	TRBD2	TGTGCCAGCAGCCAAGTCAAAGCGGGGGGGCTTCATGAGCAGTTCTTC	CASSQVKAGGLHEQFF
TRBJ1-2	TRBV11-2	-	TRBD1	TGTGCCAGCAGCTTTGGGACAGGGGATGGCTACACCTTC	CASSFGTGDGYTF
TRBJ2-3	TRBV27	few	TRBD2	TGTGCCAGCAGTTACTTAGCGGGGGGGCTCTGGGGCACAGATACGCAGTATTTT	CASSYLAGGLWGTDTQYF
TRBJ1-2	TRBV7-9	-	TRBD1	TGTGCCAGCAGCTTCCGGGGCAGGGGGCCGGGCTACACCTTC	CASSFRGRGPGYTF
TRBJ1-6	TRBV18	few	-	TGTGCCAGCTCACCACAGGGTTTGGGCTATAATTCACCCCTCCACTTT	CASSPQGLGYNSPLHF
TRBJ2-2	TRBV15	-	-	TGTGCCACCAGCAGAGTAGGCAGGGCATACACCGGGGAGCTGTTTTTT	CATSRVGRAYTGELFF
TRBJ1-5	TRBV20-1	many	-	TGCAGTGGGGTTCTCAAGGCAGGGGCTGATCAGCCCCAGCATTTT	CSGVLKAGADQPQHF
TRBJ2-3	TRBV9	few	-	TGTGCCAGCAGCGTAGCCGGGCCCACAGATACGCAGTATTTT	CASSVAGPTDTQYF
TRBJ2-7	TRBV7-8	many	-	TGTGCCAGCAGCTTACGCGGGCCCTACGAGCAGTACTTC	CASSLRGPYEQYF
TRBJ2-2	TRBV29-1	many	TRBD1	TGCAGCGTTGGGACAGGGTCACGAACCGGGGAGCTGTTTTTT	CSVGTGSRTGELFF
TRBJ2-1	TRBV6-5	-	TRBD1	TGTGCCAGCAGTTACCCTGGGACAGTCGTCAATGAGCAGTTCTTC	CASSYPGTVVNEQFF
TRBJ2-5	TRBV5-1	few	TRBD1	TGCGCCAGCACACCCCCGGACAGGGAGGAGACCCAGTACTTC	CASTPPDREETQYF
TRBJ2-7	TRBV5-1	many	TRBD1	TGCGCCAGCAGCAGGGACAGGGGCCACGAGCAGTACTTC	CASSRDRGHEQYF
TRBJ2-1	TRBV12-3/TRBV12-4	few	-	TGTGCCAGCAGTTTAGTCTCAATTCCCGCGGGGAATGAGCAGTTCTTC	CASSLVSIPAGNEQFF
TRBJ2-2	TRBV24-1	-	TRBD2	TGTGCCACCAGTGATTTGCGGACTAGCGGGAACACCGGGGAGCTGTTTTTT	CATSDLRTSGNTGELFF
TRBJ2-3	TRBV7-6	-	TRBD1	TGTGCCAGCAAGCAGGGGGTCACAGATACGCAGTATTTT	CASKQGVTDTQYF
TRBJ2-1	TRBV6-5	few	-	TGTGCCAGCAGTTACACTGGCGGGATTGCCTACAATGAGCAGTTCTTC	CASSYTGGIAYNEQFF
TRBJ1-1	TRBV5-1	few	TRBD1	TGCGCCAGCAGCTGGGGACAGGGGGCGTACACTGAAGCTTTCTTT	CASSWGQGAYTEAFF
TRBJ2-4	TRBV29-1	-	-	TGCAGCGTTGAAGTGGCAGTCCCCTCCAAAAACATTCAGTACTTC	CSVEVAVPSKNIQYF
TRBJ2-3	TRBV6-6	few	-	TGTGCCAGCTTTTCGGAGGCAGATACGCAGTATTTT	CASFSEADTQYF
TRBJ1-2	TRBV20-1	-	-	TGCAGTGCTAGAGATGAGCGGCCTGGCTACACCTTC	CSARDERPGYTF
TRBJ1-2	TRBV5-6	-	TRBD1	TGTGCCAGCAGCGCCGGGACAGTGGAAGGCTACACCTTC	CASSAGTVEGYTF
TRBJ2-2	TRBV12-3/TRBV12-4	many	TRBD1	TGTGCCAGCAGTTTCACGGGGACAGGGGGCAAAGGGGAGCTGTTTTTT	CASSFTGTGGKGELFF
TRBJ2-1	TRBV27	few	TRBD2	TGTGCCAGCAGTTTACTAGCGGGGGGGCCCTCCTACAATGAGCAGTTCTTC	CASSLLAGGPSYNEQFF
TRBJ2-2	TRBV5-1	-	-	TGCGCCAGCAGCTGGGACGGGGGAAACACCGGGGAGCTGTTTTTT	CASSWDGGNTGELFF